The next 18 T cell receptor beta chains were all read from a single sample in a study of neurological immune-mediated disorders. A single record per CDR3 protein comes from TCRdb applying MiXCR to the 5' RACE reads. This table holds roughly 25,000 distinct CDR3 sequences, 6.5% to 8.5% found once. The specimen was PBMCs. Source of these receptors: a woman aged 40 to 49 in good health.

This clonotype has a count of ten or more. V usage is TRBV7-2 and J usage is TRBJ2-1; D is unresolved. The CDR3 loop spans 13 amino acids. The ends were cut back, 0 bases at V and 8 bases at J, with 8 bases in the middle. Germline values: CDR1 SGHTA, CDR2 FQGNSA. The CDR3 coding sequence is TGTGCCAGCAGCTTAGCGCCGAACGATGAGCAGTTCTTC. It is translated as CASSLAPNDEQFF. The full variable domain, rest sourced from reference TRBV7-2 and TRBJ2-1, is GAGVSQSPSNKVTEKGKDVELRCDPISGHTALYWYRQSLGQGLEFLIYFQGNSAPDKSGLPSDRFSAERTGGSVSTLTIQRTQQEDSAVYLCASSLAPNDEQFFGPGTRLTVL.

This clonotype was picked up many times. V gene TRBV7-2 combines with J gene TRBJ2-7; the D call may be TRBD1 or TRBD2 (5 bases each). The CDR3 has 20 amino acids. Trimming removed 0 bases at V and 1 base at J, with 25 bases between. CDR1 and CDR2 (germline): SGHTA, FQGNSA. CDR3 DNA sequence: TGTGCCAGCAGCTTAGCGGCCGGGAAACTTGGGGGAGTTGGTTCCTACGAGCAGTACTTC. Translation gives CASSLAAGKLGGVGSYEQYF.

Ten or more counts support this clonotype. The V gene is TRBV18, the J gene TRBJ2-4; 8 bases line up with TRBD1. The CDR3 sequence is 12 residues long. Germline CDR1 KGHSH, CDR2 LQKENI. Trimming removed 2 bases from V and 13 bases from J; junction bases left unmatched: 4. The CDR3 is CASSPEGTGQYF. DNA for the CDR3: TGTGCCAGCTCACCAGAGGGGACAGGACAGTACTTC.

This clonotype came up many times. The chain has TRBV5-1 and TRBJ1-1, with 10 bases that match TRBD1. Trimming removed 3 bases from V and 6 bases from J; junction bases left unmatched: 8. The CDR3 length is 15 residues. CDR1 and CDR2 (germline): SGHRS, YFSETQ. CDR3 nucleotide sequence: TGCGCCAGCAGCTCGGACGGGACAGGGGTTTCTGAAGCTTTCTTT. Translation gives CASSSDGTGVSEAFF.

This clonotype was seen many times. V and J are TRBV20-1 and TRBJ2-2; weak D call: TRBD2 (5 bases). This CDR3 contains 15 residues. The germline V and J ends were trimmed by 1 base and 4 bases, with 13 bases remaining between them. Germline V gene lookup returns CDR1 DFQATT and CDR2 SNEGSKA (reference sequence). CDR3 DNA sequence: TGCAGTGCTAGAGCGGCGAGGGATCCCACCGGGGAGCTGTTTTTT. Its protein product is CSARAARDPTGELFF.

In this sample, this clonotype turned up many times. The chain is built from TRBV5-1 and TRBJ1-1; 7 bases match TRBD1. V trimming: 5 bases; J trimming: 1 base; junction bases outside the gene matches: 5. Germline CDR1 reads SGHRS; CDR2 reads YFSETQ. The CDR3 has 14 amino acids. CDR3 sequence: CASSGQGGNTEAFF. CDR3 DNA: TGCGCCAGCAGTGGGCAGGGGGGGAACACTGAAGCTTTCTTT. Full variable domain (outside the CDR3, taken from reference TRBV5-1 and TRBJ1-1): KAGVTQTPRYLIKTRGQQVTLSCSPISGHRSVSWYQQTPGQGLQFLFEYFSETQRNKGNFPGRFSGRQFSNSRSEMNVSTLELGDSALYLCASSGQGGNTEAFFGQGTRLTVV.

This clonotype is judged medium-sized. The V and J genes are TRBV12-3 or TRBV12-4 and TRBJ2-2; 7 bases map to TRBD1. This CDR3 region has 15 residues. J lost 3 bases, V lost 5 bases, and 6 bases had no gene match. The CDR3 nucleotides read TGTGCCAGCAGTCACACACAGGGGCACACCGGGGAGCTGTTTTTT. Translating it yields CASSHTQGHTGELFF.

This clonotype occurred many times. V is TRBV7-2 and J is TRBJ2-3; D is unresolved. The germline gives CDR1 SGHTA, CDR2 FQGNSA. CDR3 size: 13 residues. The germline V and J ends were trimmed by 1 base and 6 bases, with 8 bases remaining between them. The CDR3: CASSLVYIDTQYF. The CDR3, as DNA: TGTGCCAGCAGCTTAGTGTATATTGATACGCAGTATTTT. Full variable domain (rest looked up from reference TRBV7-2 and TRBJ2-3): GAGVSQSPSNKVTEKGKDVELRCDPISGHTALYWYRQSLGQGLEFLIYFQGNSAPDKSGLPSDRFSAERTGGSVSTLTIQRTQQEDSAVYLCASSLVYIDTQYFGPGTRLTVL.

This clonotype has more than one count but fewer than ten. V is TRBV28 and J is TRBJ2-2; D could derive from TRBD1 or TRBD2 (5 bases each). CDR1 is MDHEN and CDR2 is SYDVKM in the germline V gene. Trimming removed 8 bases from V and 6 bases from J, with 13 bases in between. This CDR3 has 13 residues. DNA of the CDR3: TGTGCCAGCGAGAGGGGCTCCTCCGGGGAGCTGTTTTTT. Translated: CASERGSSGELFF.

This clonotype was seen many times. The CDR3 protein is CASSVAVKETQYF. DNA for the CDR3: TGTGCCAGCAGCGTAGCTGTTAAAGAGACCCAGTACTTC. The V and J genes are TRBV9 and TRBJ2-5, with unresolved D. Per germline, CDR1 SGDLS and CDR2 YYNGEE. The CDR3 totals 13 residues. V was cut by 0 bases and J by 3 bases, with 6 bases left in between.

This clonotype has ten or more counts. The chain employs TRBV20-1 and TRBJ2-3; D gene unclear. Germline CDR1 reads DFQATT; CDR2 reads SNEGSKA (reference sequence). V was pared by 5 bases and J by 2 bases, with 8 bases between. The CDR3 contains 12 residues. CDR3 protein: CSALLDTDTQYF. The CDR3 coding sequence is TGCAGTGCTCTCCTCGACACAGATACGCAGTATTTT.

This clonotype was recorded many times. The CDR3 DNA reads as TGCAGTGCACTCCCCCCCCGGAGTCTCACAGATACGCAGTATTTT. This gives the protein CSALPPRSLTDTQYF. V usage is TRBV20-1 and J usage is TRBJ2-3; unclear D gene. V was pared by 6 bases and J by 2 bases, with 18 bases between. CDR1 and CDR2 from the germline V gene are DFQATT and SNEGSKA (reference sequence). The CDR3 totals 15 residues.

This clonotype was seen ten or more times. The rearrangement joins TRBV24-1 to TRBJ2-3, with 11 bases fitting TRBD2. CDR3 length: 17 amino acids. The V and J ends lost 4 bases and 2 bases, in that order; junction bases with no gene match: 7. The V gene's germline CDR1 is KGHDR and CDR2 SFDVKD. This CDR3 reads CATSDTTSGDLTDTQYF. The DNA for the CDR3 is TGTGCCACCAGTGACACGACTAGCGGGGATCTCACAGATACGCAGTATTTT.

This clonotype ranks as medium-sized. This chain uses TRBV20-1 with TRBJ2-3; TRBD2 matches 8 bases. The V segment lost 8 bases and the J segment 4 bases; nucleotides outside the gene matches: 5. Germline CDR1 is DFQATT and CDR2 is SNEGSKA (reference sequence). CDR3 size: 12 residues. The CDR3 DNA follows: TGCAGTCAAATGCGGGAGGCAGATACGCAGTATTTT. Translation gives CSQMREADTQYF.

Many counts were recorded for this clonotype. The V call is TRBV7-2, the J call TRBJ2-2; D is unresolved. Trimming pared 3 bases from V and 6 bases from J, leaving 8 bases between. Germline V CDR1 and CDR2: SGHTA, FQGNSA. This CDR3 has 13 amino acids. CDR3 sequence: CASSFPPPGELFF. The CDR3 DNA reads TGTGCCAGCAGCTTCCCCCCTCCCGGGGAGCTGTTTTTT.

The table lists this clonotype with many counts. The CDR3 DNA is TGCGCCAGCAGCTTGGATACAGCCTACGAGCAGTACTTC. This translates into CASSLDTAYEQYF. The chain couples TRBV5-1 to TRBJ2-7, with unresolved D. Germline CDR1 is SGHRS and CDR2 is YFSETQ. Trimming left V 0 bases short and J 2 bases short, with 6 bases between. The CDR3 runs 13 residues.

In its sample, this clonotype ranks as medium-sized. One junction end does not reproduce the germline sequence, and a read error may be involved. Here the CDR3 reads CATSFSSDGRRDF. CDR3 in DNA: TGTGCCACCAGTTTTTCATCGGATGGAAGAAGGGACTTC. The V gene is TRBV24-1, the J gene TRBJ2-1, with D uncertain. This CDR3 spans 13 amino acids. The germline V gene encodes CDR1 KGHDR and CDR2 SFDVKD.

This clonotype was seen many times. The CDR3 spells CSGRGPGTEAFF. CDR3 DNA: TGCAGCGGCAGGGGGCCCGGCACTGAAGCTTTCTTT. V and J are TRBV29-1 and TRBJ1-1; 8 bases align to TRBD1. V shed 7 bases, J shed 4 bases, and the junction held 5 bases outside the gene matches. In germline, CDR1 is SQVTM, CDR2 ANQGSEA. This CDR3 contains 12 residues.